The 26 T cell receptor beta chains given below trace back to one sample, sequenced in a study of graft-versus-host responses after intestinal transplantation. Labeling with CFSE marked about 200,000 responder cells, which were plated with about 200,000 irradiated, violet-dye-labeled stimulator cells. Data came from immunoSEQ multiplex PCR; TCRdb stores just in-frame clones and leaves some out. This table holds about 21,000 clones, less than 45% found once. The starting material was alloreactive CD8+ T cells from a mixed lymphocyte reaction culture, obtained before intestinal transplant. The sample's subset: CFSE-low proliferating T cells sorted from roughly six-day pre-transplant mixed lymphocyte reaction (GvH or HvG direction). The receptors stem from a human patient who received an intestinal transplant.

On this clone itself: A read error may account for a junction end that differs from germline. J is TRBJ2-5 and V is TRBV7-7, with D perhaps being TRBD1 or TRBD2 (5 bases each). The CDR3 loop spans 14 amino acids. Germline V gives CDR1 SSHAT, CDR2 FNYEAQ (reference sequence). The CDR3 sequence is CASSWAGTSETQYF. CDR3 sequence (DNA): TGTGCTAGCAGCTGGGCCGGGACCTCAGAGACCCAGTACTTC.

The table lists this clone with a few counts. V is TRBV7-9 and J is TRBJ1-2; 7 nucleotides align to TRBD1. V was clipped by 5 bases and J by 8 bases; unmatched bases: 5. Germline-derived CDR1 and CDR2 are SEHNR and FQNEAQ (reference sequence). This CDR3 contains 12 residues. The CDR3 sequence: CASSQGGGGYTF. CDR3 sequence (DNA): TGTGCCAGCAGCCAGGGGGGGGGCGGCTACACCTTC.

The rearrangement uses TRBV6-5 and TRBJ2-7; 8 bases agree with TRBD2. Germline V gives CDR1 MNHEY, CDR2 SVGAGI. After removal of 8 bases from V and 0 bases from J, the junction contained 9 bases not matched to a gene. The CDR3 has 15 amino acids. In DNA, the CDR3 is TGTGCCAGCGGCCGAGTAGCGGGGAACTCCTACGAGCAGTACTTC. Translating gives CASGRVAGNSYEQYF.

The rearrangement joins TRBV5-1 to TRBJ2-4, with TRBD1 identical over 8 bases. The junction had 1 base not matched to a gene; V was cut back by 2 bases and J by 0 bases. The CDR3 has 15 amino acids. Germline CDR1 reads SGHRS; CDR2 reads YFSETQ. The CDR3 here is CASSFGQGAKNIQYF. The CDR3 DNA reads TGCGCCAGCAGCTTCGGACAGGGAGCCAAAAACATTCAGTACTTC.

The rearrangement links TRBV5-1 to TRBJ2-2; 7 positions agree with TRBD1. Losses at the gene ends were 4 bases for V and 4 bases for J; bases not matched to a gene: 4. From germline, CDR1 is SGHRS and CDR2 YFSETQ. The CDR3 loop spans 14 amino acids. CDR3 nucleotide sequence: TGCGCCAGCAGCACGGGACAGCCCACCGGGGAGCTGTTTTTT. Translated, it gives CASSTGQPTGELFF.

The chain's CDR3 is CASSLYLSGRPASYEQYF. The DNA for the CDR3 is TGTGCCAGCAGTTTATATCTTAGCGGGAGGCCCGCCTCCTACGAGCAGTACTTC. The chain couples TRBV28 to TRBJ2-7; 10 positions match TRBD2. The CDR3 is 18 amino acids. Per the germline V gene, CDR1 is MDHEN and CDR2 is SYDVKM. With 1 base clipped from V and 0 bases from J, the junction kept 9 bases outside the gene matches.

The J gene is TRBJ2-7, the V gene TRBV9, with D tentatively TRBD1 or TRBD2 (6 bases each). Germline values: CDR1 SGDLS, CDR2 YYNGEE. CDR3 length equals 12 residues. V lost 4 bases and J lost 4, with 9 bases in between. CDR3 nucleotides: TGTGCCAGCAGCCGAGGGGGGTACGAGCAGTACTTC. This translates into CASSRGGYEQYF.

The chain has TRBV6-1 and TRBJ2-7; TRBD1 matches at 8 bases. With 5 bases clipped from V and 11 bases from J, the junction kept 11 bases outside the gene matches. This CDR3 contains 13 residues. CDR1 is MNHNS, CDR2 SASEGT, per germline. The CDR3 loop reads CASSYPATGVKYF. The CDR3 region has the DNA TGTGCCAGCAGTTATCCCGCGACAGGGGTGAAGTACTTC.

The V and J genes are TRBV28 and TRBJ1-2; possibly TRBD1 for D (5 bases). The germline V gene encodes CDR1 MDHEN and CDR2 SYDVKM. CDR3 length: 14 amino acids. V shed 4 bases and J shed 1 base, with 10 bases lying between them. The CDR3 nucleotides are TGTGCCAGCAGTTCCCAGGGCAGTAACTATGGCTACACCTTC. Translation: CASSSQGSNYGYTF.

The CDR3 DNA is TGCGCCAGCGGCAGGGGCGAGGGAGAGACCCAGTACTTC. This codes for CASGRGEGETQYF. The rearrangement uses TRBV10-2 and TRBJ2-5; tentative D call: TRBD1 (6 bases). Looked up from germline, CDR1 is WSHSY and CDR2 is SAAADI. The CDR3 is 13 residues long. The V end was cut by 8 bases, the J end by 4 bases, with 14 bases between.

This clone appeared a few times. The chain couples TRBV7-3 to TRBJ2-2; D is unclear. Germline CDR1 SGHTA, CDR2 FQGTGA. Between the trimmed V and J ends, which lost 0 bases and 7 bases, there was a span of 12 bases. The CDR3 is 15 residues long. The DNA for the CDR3 is TGTGCCAGCAGCTTAACCCCGTTGCTGGGCGGGGAGCTGTTTTTT. Protein: CASSLTPLLGGELFF. Based on the CDR3 plus reference TRBV7-3 and TRBJ2-2, the full variable domain is GAGVSQTPSNKVTEKGKYVELRCDPISGHTALYWYRQSLGQGPEFLIYFQGTGAADDSGLPNDRFFAVRPEGSVSTLKIQRTERGDSAVYLCASSLTPLLGGELFFGEGSRLTVL.

The V and J genes are TRBV19 and TRBJ2-1, with 9 bases aligning to TRBD2. The CDR3 is 16 amino acids. V trimming: 6 bases; J trimming: 6 bases; junction bases outside the gene matches: 12. Looked up from germline, CDR1 is LNHDA and CDR2 is SQIVND (reference sequence). CDR3 bases: TGTGCCAGTAGAGGGGTAGCGGGAGTAGCGGGCAATGAGCAGTTCTTC. It encodes CASRGVAGVAGNEQFF.

The rearrangement uses TRBV5-1 and TRBJ2-1; 11 positions agree with TRBD2. CDR1 and CDR2 from the germline V gene are SGHRS and YFSETQ. The CDR3 is 17 residues long. Trimming cost V 1 base and J 2 bases; bases outside gene matches: 5. CDR3 residues: CASSLWASGGTYNEQFF. Here the CDR3 DNA reads TGCGCCAGCAGCTTGTGGGCTAGCGGGGGGACCTACAATGAGCAGTTCTTC.

CDR3 bases: TGTGCCAGCAGTTTATCCCGCGTTACGTACGAGCAGTACTTC. The encoded protein is CASSLSRVTYEQYF. This rearrangement joins TRBV27 to TRBJ2-7, with D hard to call. The CDR3 has 14 residues. CDR1 is MNHEY, CDR2 SMNVEV, per germline (reference sequence). Trimming pared 0 bases from V and 4 bases from J, leaving 10 bases between.

This chain links TRBV13 with TRBJ2-1, with D perhaps TRBD1 (5 bases). The CDR3 consists of 15 residues. CDR1 is PRHDT, CDR2 FYEKMQ, per germline (reference sequence). Trimming removed 0 bases from V and 3 bases from J, with 9 bases in between. This CDR3 reads CASSLGGARYNEQFF. The CDR3 coding sequence is TGTGCCAGCAGCTTAGGAGGGGCCCGCTACAATGAGCAGTTCTTC.

This clone came up a few times. The V call is TRBV7-9, the J call TRBJ2-7; D is undetermined. This CDR3 has 13 amino acids. CDR1 SEHNR and CDR2 FQNEAQ come from the germline V gene (reference sequence). Trimming removed 2 bases at V and 2 bases at J, with 7 bases between. The CDR3: CASSLSLAYEQYF. CDR3 DNA: TGTGCCAGCAGCTTATCACTTGCCTACGAGCAGTACTTC.

V gene TRBV6-5 combines with J gene TRBJ2-7; tentative D call: TRBD1 (7 bases). The CDR3 spans 14 residues. Germline V gene data show CDR1 as MNHEY and CDR2 as SVGAGI. V was clipped by 6 bases and J by 2 bases, with 14 bases between them. CDR3 in amino acids: CASRLTGEAYEQYF. Here the CDR3 DNA reads TGTGCCAGCAGACTTACAGGGGAGGCCTACGAGCAGTACTTC.

This clone occurred a few times. This chain links TRBV5-4 with TRBJ1-5; no firm D call. The CDR3 runs 17 residues. Germline values: CDR1 SGHNT, CDR2 YYREEE (reference sequence). The V and J ends lost 4 bases and 1 base respectively, with 18 bases between them. The CDR3 protein is CASSHTSGGRSNQPQHF. In DNA form, the CDR3 reads TGTGCCAGCAGCCACACGTCGGGAGGGAGGAGCAATCAGCCCCAGCATTTT.

This clone is termed medium-sized (0.01 to 0.1%). The genes are TRBV19 and TRBJ1-5, with D tentatively TRBD1 (5 bases). In germline, CDR1 is LNHDA, CDR2 SQIVND (reference sequence). The CDR3 loop spans 14 amino acids. V lost 5 bases to trimming and J lost 4 bases, with 12 bases between them. CDR3 DNA: TGTGCCAGTAGTGGGCAGGGTGTAAATCAGCCCCAGCATTTT. Translated: CASSGQGVNQPQHF.

This clone was detected only once. The chain is built from TRBV19 and TRBJ1-1; D possibly corresponds to TRBD1 (5 bases). Germline loops: CDR1 LNHDA, CDR2 SQIVND (reference sequence). This CDR3 has 15 amino acids. V was shortened by 5 bases and J by 4 bases, with 17 bases between the two germline ends. The CDR3 nucleotides read TGTGCCAGTAGTGAAGGATTAGGGCAGGGCACTGAAGCTTTCTTT. Amino acid sequence: CASSEGLGQGTEAFF.

V and J are TRBV5-1 and TRBJ2-3; D ambiguous. V lost 4 bases to trimming and J lost 3 bases, with 3 bases between them. Germline CDR1 reads SGHRS; CDR2 reads YFSETQ. The CDR3 is 11 residues long. CDR3 amino acids: CASSDTDTQYF. CDR3 coding DNA: TGCGCCAGCAGCGATACAGATACGCAGTATTTT.

The chain has TRBV6-5 and TRBJ2-7; D not resolved. The V end was cut by 0 bases, the J end by 0 bases, with 12 bases between. The CDR3 length is 16 residues. Germline loops: CDR1 MNHEY, CDR2 SVGAGI. This CDR3 reads CASSYSIPMSSYEQYF. CDR3 DNA: TGTGCCAGCAGTTACTCGATCCCGATGAGCTCCTACGAGCAGTACTTC.

This clone has a handful of counts. The chain links TRBV7-8 to TRBJ1-1, with 7 positions matching TRBD1. Trimming took 5 bases from V and 4 from J; bases not matched to a gene: 4. The CDR3 has 13 residues. Germline CDR1 SGHVS, CDR2 FQNEAQ. The CDR3 region is CASSPDRVTEAFF. DNA of the CDR3: TGTGCCAGCAGCCCTGACAGGGTCACTGAAGCTTTCTTT.

The chain carries TRBV4-2 and TRBJ1-3; 8 nucleotides match TRBD1. The CDR3 is 16 residues long. CDR1 and CDR2 (germline): LGHNA, YNFKEQ. Trimming removed 0 bases from V and 5 bases from J; junction bases left unmatched: 6. CDR3 loop: CASSQEWQGARNTIYF. DNA for the CDR3: TGTGCCAGCAGCCAAGAGTGGCAGGGGGCTAGAAACACCATATATTTT.

This clone was observed a handful of times. The chain has TRBV27 and TRBJ2-5, with 7 bases fitting TRBD2. Germline V lookup: CDR1 MNHEY, CDR2 SMNVEV (reference sequence). The CDR3 runs 14 residues. After removal of 4 bases from V and 5 bases from J, the junction contained 7 bases not matched to a gene. The CDR3 DNA reads TGTGCCAGCAGTTCCCGATGGGAGGGGGAGACCCAGTACTTC. As protein: CASSSRWEGETQYF.

This clone was detected a few times. The V and J genes are TRBV6-5 and TRBJ1-2; 12 nucleotides agree with TRBD1. The V gene's germline CDR1 is MNHEY and CDR2 SVGAGI. This CDR3 spans 15 amino acids. V was pared by 6 bases and J by 6 bases, with 8 bases of the junction left unmatched. CDR3 protein: CASSSRDRGHDGYTF. CDR3 DNA sequence: TGTGCCAGCAGCTCCCGGGACAGGGGGCACGATGGCTACACCTTC.